Included here is one T cell receptor (beta chain) sequence, with context. Its target is unknown. Primers included in the PCR were 60 Vbeta and 13 Jbeta primers. The method was immunoSEQ multiplex PCR; TCRdb's version includes in-frame clones alone and lacks a portion of them. The sample has 150,000 to 200,000 clones; 65% to 80% are singletons. The data belong to a study of cytomegalovirus exposure and HLA in healthy donors. Germline loops: CDR1 LNHDA, CDR2 SQIVND (reference sequence). This CDR3 is 14 amino acids long. The germline V and J ends were trimmed by 4 bases and 2 bases, with 12 bases remaining between them. General study results and limits: Presence/absence analyses rested on an assumption that sequencing depth was roughly uniform across donors. One later analysis reportedly identified an Asian-associated ancestry cluster that showed fewer N-insertions than the roughly 600-donor mean. Later analysis demonstrated an association between a missense DCLRE1C variant and TCR beta V- and J-gene trimming.

V usage is TRBV19 and J usage is TRBJ2-7, with a weak D call TRBD1 (6 bases). Material: PBMCs. This receptor was identified in a middle-aged man in good health and CMV-seronegative. The DNA for the CDR3 is TGTGCCAGTAGTACGCCAGGGGATCCCTACGAGCAGTACTTC. Amino acids: CASSTPGDPYEQYF. The full variable domain, its missing parts supplied by reference TRBV19 and TRBJ2-7, is DGGITQSPKYLFRKEGQNVTLSCEQNLNHDAMYWYRQDPGQGLRLIYYSQIVNDFQKGDIAEGYSVSREKKESFPLTVTSAQKNPTAFYLCASSTPGDPYEQYFGPGTRLTVT.